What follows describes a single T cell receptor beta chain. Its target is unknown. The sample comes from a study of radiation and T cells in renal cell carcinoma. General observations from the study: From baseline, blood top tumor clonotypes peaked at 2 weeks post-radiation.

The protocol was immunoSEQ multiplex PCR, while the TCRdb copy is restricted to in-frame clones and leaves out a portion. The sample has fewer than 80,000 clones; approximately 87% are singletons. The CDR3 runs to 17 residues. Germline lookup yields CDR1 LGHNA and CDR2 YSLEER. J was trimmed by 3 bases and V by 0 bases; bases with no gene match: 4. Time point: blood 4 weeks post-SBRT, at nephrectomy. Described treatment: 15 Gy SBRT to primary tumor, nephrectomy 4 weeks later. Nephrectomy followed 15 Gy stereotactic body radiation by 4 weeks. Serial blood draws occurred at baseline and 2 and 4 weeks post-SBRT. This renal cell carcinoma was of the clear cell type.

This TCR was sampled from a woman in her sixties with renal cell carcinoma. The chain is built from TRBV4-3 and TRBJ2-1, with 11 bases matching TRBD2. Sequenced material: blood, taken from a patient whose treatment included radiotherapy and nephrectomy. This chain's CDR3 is CASSQDPLAGGYNEQFF. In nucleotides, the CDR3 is TGCGCCAGCAGCCAAGATCCTCTAGCGGGAGGCTACAATGAGCAGTTCTTC.